This entry lists 27 T cell receptor beta chains sequenced from one sample in a study of T cells in Graves' hyperthyroidism and ophthalmopathy. Researchers amplified the TCR beta CDR3 regions from RNA transcripts. The study used the HTBI primer set for a first-round RT-PCR of the TCR CDR3. TCRdb itself ran the multiplex PCR reads through MiXCR, one entry per CDR3 protein. The profile shows hundreds of thousands of distinct CDR3 sequences, roughly 37% of them singletons. The material sequenced was blood. All receptors come from a man younger than 30 with Graves' hyperthyroidism.

The sample holds a few counts of this clonotype. The CDR3 DNA sequence: TGTGCCAGCAGCCCCACGGGTAGCGGAGACTACGAGCAGTACTTC. Its translation is CASSPTGSGDYEQYF. The J gene is TRBJ2-7, the V gene TRBV9, with D perhaps matching TRBD2 (6 bases). Trimming cost V 4 bases and J 3 bases, with 17 bases left between them. The CDR3 has 15 residues. From germline, CDR1 is SGDLS and CDR2 YYNGEE.

A few counts support this clonotype. The chain carries TRBV7-9 and TRBJ1-2; no firm D call. Trimming left V 4 bases short and J 4 bases short, with 19 bases between. This CDR3 is 16 amino acids long. Germline V gene data show CDR1 as SEHNR and CDR2 as FQNEAQ (reference sequence). The CDR3 DNA sequence: TGTGCCAGCAGCTCAATCCGGGAAGAGACTATCTATGGCTACACCTTC. This gives the protein CASSSIREETIYGYTF.

On this clonotype: One end of the junction fails to match germline, which may point to a read error. The V call is TRBV6-1, the J call TRBJ2-7, with 7 bases that match TRBD2. The CDR3 runs 14 residues. Germline CDR1 is MNHNS and CDR2 is SASEGT. CDR3 protein: CAIPGGDYSYEQYF. The CDR3 DNA sequence: TGTGCCATCCCCGGAGGGGACTACTCCTATGAGCAGTACTTC.

With respect to this clonotype: Relative to the germline gene, one junction end is altered; a read error may explain this. V and J are TRBV29-1 and TRBJ2-5; D remains unclear. In germline, CDR1 is SQVTM, CDR2 ANQGSEA. CDR3 length: 12 residues. CDR3 sequence reads: CSVEHRQETHHF. In DNA, the CDR3 is TGCAGCGTTGAGCACCGACAAGAGACCCACCACTTC.

Details on this clonotype: As the CDR3 is not closed by the conserved phenylalanine or tryptophan, this likely results from a read error. The rearrangement uses TRBV5-1 and TRBJ1-1, with a weak D call TRBD1 (6 bases). In germline, CDR1 is SGHRS, CDR2 YFSETQ. This CDR3 has 14 residues. V was trimmed by 1 base and J by 1 base, leaving 8 bases between them. The CDR3 coding sequence is TGCGCCAGCAGCTTGACAGGGAGGAACACTGAAGCTTTCCTT. Translated, it gives CASSLTGRNTEAFL.

This clonotype was found a few times. This rearrangement joins TRBV19 to TRBJ2-5, with D perhaps being TRBD1 or TRBD2 (5 bases each). In germline, CDR1 is LNHDA, CDR2 SQIVND (reference sequence). V was trimmed by 4 bases and J by 4 bases, leaving 10 bases between them. This CDR3 region has 13 residues. The CDR3 sequence: CASSNGGTETQYF. The CDR3 DNA reads as TGTGCCAGTAGTAATGGTGGGACAGAGACCCAGTACTTC.

This clonotype was detected ten times or more. The chain couples TRBV11-1 to TRBJ1-1; possible D gene TRBD1, 6 bases. The V end was cut by 3 bases, the J end by 1 base, with 9 bases between. CDR1 and CDR2 (germline): SGHAT, FQDESV (reference sequence). The length of the CDR3 is 14 residues. The CDR3 loop reads CASSLNRANTEAFF. CDR3 bases: TGTGCCAGCAGCTTGAACAGGGCGAACACTGAAGCTTTCTTT.

The chain carries TRBV5-1 and TRBJ2-7; TRBD2 aligns across 10 bases. The CDR3 is made up of 15 amino acids. Trimming cost V 5 bases and J 4 bases; bases outside gene matches: 9. Germline V gene lookup returns CDR1 SGHRS and CDR2 YFSETQ. CDR3 coding DNA: TGCGCCAGCAGAAGGCTAGCGGGAGTGGAATACGAGCAGTACTTC. Its translation is CASRRLAGVEYEQYF.

The chain links TRBV12-3 or TRBV12-4 to TRBJ2-5, with TRBD2 as a possible D gene (6 bases). This CDR3 spans 15 amino acids. V was clipped by 5 bases and J by 4 bases, with 17 bases between them. The CDR3 spells CASSRTLAPGETQYF. As DNA, the CDR3 is TGTGCCAGCAGTAGAACACTAGCACCGGGAGAGACCCAGTACTTC.

The V call is TRBV12-5, the J call TRBJ2-7, with 8 bases matching TRBD1. J gave up 1 base and V 6 bases, and 5 bases lay outside the gene matches. In germline, CDR1 is LGHNT, CDR2 FRNRAP. The CDR3 is 14 residues long. The CDR3 nucleotides are TGTGCTAGTGGACCGGGACAGGTTTCCTACGAGCAGTACTTC. Its translation: CASGPGQVSYEQYF.

This clonotype occurred many times. This rearrangement joins TRBV10-3 to TRBJ1-3, with D hard to call. V was trimmed by 10 bases and J by 0 bases, leaving 10 bases between them. The CDR3 loop spans 13 amino acids. CDR1 and CDR2 from the germline V gene are ENHRY and SYGVKD. The CDR3 here is CATMHNSGNTIYF. DNA of the CDR3: TGTGCCACCATGCACAACTCTGGAAACACCATATATTTT.

This clonotype was observed a few times. V gene TRBV7-6 combines with J gene TRBJ2-5; D not certain. The germline V and J ends were trimmed by 4 bases and 2 bases, with 17 bases remaining between them. Germline CDR1 is SGHVS and CDR2 is FNYEAQ. There are 16 residues in the CDR3. The CDR3 reads CASSSLVNSQQETQYF. CDR3 DNA sequence: TGTGCCAGCAGCTCCCTGGTGAACTCTCAGCAAGAGACCCAGTACTTC. The full variable domain, its missing parts supplied by reference TRBV7-6 and TRBJ2-5, is GAGVSQSPRYKVTKRGQDVALRCDPISGHVSLYWYRQALGQGPEFLTYFNYEAQQDKSGLPNDRFSAERPEGSISTLTIQRTEQRDSAMYRCASSSLVNSQQETQYFGPGTRLLVL.

In this sample, this clonotype turned up once. The V and J genes are TRBV6-2 or TRBV6-3 and TRBJ1-4; 7 nucleotides match TRBD1. This CDR3 is 18 amino acids long. With 1 base clipped from V and 0 bases from J, the junction kept 8 bases outside the gene matches. Germline CDR1 reads MNHEY; CDR2 reads SVGEGT. CDR3 protein: CASSYLNHGQATNEKLFF. The DNA of the CDR3 is TGTGCCAGCAGTTACTTGAACCACGGACAGGCAACTAATGAAAAACTGTTTTTT.

At least ten counts were recorded for this clonotype. J is TRBJ1-5 and V is TRBV19; unclear D gene. The CDR3 is 13 amino acids. Germline V CDR1 and CDR2: LNHDA, SQIVND (reference sequence). The V end lost 9 bases, the J end lost 6 bases, and 15 bases lay between the germline ends. The CDR3 loop is CASLGGASQPQHF. The CDR3 bases are TGTGCCAGCTTAGGAGGCGCGAGTCAGCCCCAGCATTTT.

This clonotype has a count of ten or more. The V gene is TRBV19, the J gene TRBJ1-4; D is uncertain. Germline loops: CDR1 LNHDA, CDR2 SQIVND (reference sequence). V lost 4 bases and J lost 6, with 6 bases in between. The CDR3 has 12 amino acids. CDR3 protein: CASSTGDEKLFF. The CDR3 nucleotides are TGTGCCAGTAGTACGGGTGATGAAAAACTGTTTTTT.

The gene calls are TRBV4-3 and TRBJ1-5, with TRBD1 as a possible D gene (6 bases). Germline loops: CDR1 LGHNA, CDR2 YSLEER. V lost 0 bases and J 7 bases, leaving 16 bases between the germline ends. This CDR3 comprises 16 residues. The chain's CDR3 is CASSQDLRAGEQPQHF. The CDR3 DNA sequence: TGCGCCAGCAGCCAAGATCTTCGGGCAGGGGAACAGCCCCAGCATTTT.

This clonotype was found many times. In DNA form, the CDR3 reads TGCAGTGCTACAGATTCTAGCAATCAGCCCCAGCATTTT. This gives the protein CSATDSSNQPQHF. The V gene is TRBV20-1, the J gene TRBJ1-5; D is unresolved. The V gene's germline CDR1 is DFQATT and CDR2 SNEGSKA (reference sequence). The CDR3 contains 13 residues. The V end was cut by 4 bases, the J end by 0 bases, with 7 bases between.

This clonotype was counted a few times. The rearrangement uses TRBV10-3 and TRBJ2-2, with a possible D match to TRBD2 (6 bases). The CDR3 sequence is 16 residues long. V dropped 7 bases and J dropped 1 base, with 16 bases sitting between them. Per germline, CDR1 ENHRY and CDR2 SYGVKD. The CDR3, as DNA: TGTGCCATCAAGTCAGACCAAGCGGGGAACACCGGGGAGCTGTTTTTT. Its translation: CAIKSDQAGNTGELFF.

J is TRBJ2-2 and V is TRBV6-1; TRBD2 agrees at 10 bases. The CDR3 is 15 amino acids. Germline V gene data show CDR1 as MNHNS and CDR2 as SASEGT. V was clipped by 6 bases and J by 3 bases; unmatched bases: 4. CDR3 bases: TGTGCCAGCAGAGCTAGCGGGGGCCACACCGGGGAGCTGTTTTTT. It translates to CASRASGGHTGELFF.

There are many counts of this clonotype. The V gene is TRBV19, the J gene TRBJ1-6, with 9 positions matching TRBD1. V gave up 4 bases and J gave up 9 bases; unmatched junction bases: 10. CDR3 length: 16 residues. Germline CDR1 is LNHDA and CDR2 is SQIVND (reference sequence). The chain's CDR3 is CASSSIRDRVVSPLHF. CDR3 sequence (DNA): TGTGCCAGTAGTAGCATCCGGGACAGGGTGGTTTCACCCCTCCACTTT.

With regard to this clonotype: A much bigger clone sits one base away, suggesting this may be a read error. The V call is TRBV6-1, the J call TRBJ2-5; no reliable D call. The germline V gene has CDR1 MNHNS and CDR2 SASEGT. Trimming took 5 bases from V and 4 from J, leaving 11 bases between them. This CDR3 contains 13 residues. CDR3 in DNA: TGTGCCAGCAGTCCCGGATTCCCAGAGACCCAGTACTTC. Residues: CASSPGFPETQYF.

This clonotype was seen many times. V is TRBV12-3 or TRBV12-4 and J is TRBJ1-5; TRBD1 matches 7 bases. V dropped 4 bases and J dropped 2; count of bases not matched to a gene: 5. The CDR3 is made up of 15 amino acids. In DNA form, the CDR3 reads TGTGCCAGCAGTTCAACAGGGGTGGGCAATCAGCCCCAGCATTTT. Translating it yields CASSSTGVGNQPQHF.

This chain links TRBV29-1 with TRBJ2-1; 8 nucleotides match TRBD2. This CDR3 is built from 13 residues. V was pared by 3 bases and J by 3 bases, with 1 base of the junction left unmatched. Germline V gene lookup returns CDR1 SQVTM and CDR2 ANQGSEA. CDR3 coding DNA: TGCAGCGTTGAGGGACTAGTCTACAATGAGCAGTTCTTC. Residues: CSVEGLVYNEQFF.

The chain links TRBV29-1 to TRBJ2-5; D unresolved. There are 12 residues in the CDR3. V was clipped by 4 bases and J by 3 bases, with 9 bases between them. Germline V gene sequence: CDR1 SQVTM, CDR2 ANQGSEA. CDR3 protein: CSVGVEEETQYF. CDR3 DNA sequence: TGCAGCGTTGGCGTGGAAGAAGAGACCCAGTACTTC.

This clonotype was counted many times. The chain is built from TRBV7-2 and TRBJ1-4; D uncertain. The CDR3 consists of 14 residues. CDR1 is SGHTA and CDR2 is FQGNSA in the germline V gene. V shed 1 base and J shed 10 bases, with 13 bases lying between them. The CDR3, as DNA: TGTGCCAGCAGCTTAGTCTCGATTACTGCAAAACTGTTTTTT. Translation gives CASSLVSITAKLFF. The full variable domain, rest sourced from reference TRBV7-2 and TRBJ1-4, is GAGVSQSPSNKVTEKGKDVELRCDPISGHTALYWYRQSLGQGLEFLIYFQGNSAPDKSGLPSDRFSAERTGGSVSTLTIQRTQQEDSAVYLCASSLVSITAKLFFGSGTQLSVL.

The genes are TRBV6-5 and TRBJ2-5, with 9 bases fitting TRBD2. Germline loops: CDR1 MNHEY, CDR2 SVGAGI. V gave up 8 bases and J gave up 2 bases; unmatched junction bases: 3. The CDR3 is made up of 13 amino acids. As DNA, the CDR3 is TGTGCCAGCCGCGGGGGGGTACAAGAGACCCAGTACTTC. Amino acids: CASRGGVQETQYF.

This clonotype occurred a few times. The chain joins TRBV2 to TRBJ2-3; 11 bases match TRBD2. This CDR3 region has 16 residues. Germline CDR1 and CDR2: SNHLY and FYNNEI. V lost 6 bases to trimming and J lost 0 bases; unmatched junction nucleotides: 5. The CDR3 DNA sequence: TGTGCCAGCAGCCCTGGGACTAGCGGAAGCACAGATACGCAGTATTTT. This sequence encodes CASSPGTSGSTDTQYF.